These 22 T cell receptor beta chains were all obtained from the same sample, sequenced in a study of T cell responses to AZD1222 COVID-19 vaccine. Data came from immunoSEQ multiplex PCR; TCRdb stores just in-frame clones and leaves some out. Of roughly 77,000 clones detected, roughly 87% appear once; the ten largest clones hold approximately 5.4%. Sequenced here: peripheral blood, sampled on day 0 of MenACWY control vaccination. The source is an adult in good health.

The rearrangement uses TRBV9 and TRBJ1-6, with D tentatively TRBD1 (5 bases). Germline loops: CDR1 SGDLS, CDR2 YYNGEE. The CDR3 extends over 14 amino acids. The V end was cut by 3 bases, the J end by 8 bases, with 12 bases between. Written as DNA, the CDR3 is TGTGCCAGCAGCGGGGGGGACCCTTATTCACCCCTCCACTTT. It yields the protein CASSGGDPYSPLHF.

The chain uses TRBV7-6 and TRBJ1-3; TRBD1 might be the D (6 bases). V lost 1 base and J 0 bases, leaving 10 bases between the germline ends. Germline values: CDR1 SGHVS, CDR2 FNYEAQ. This CDR3 is built from 16 residues. The CDR3 DNA follows: TGTGCCAGCAGCTTAGGGGGGCGAAGCTCTGGAAACACCATATATTTT. It is translated as CASSLGGRSSGNTIYF. Supplemented by reference TRBV7-6 and TRBJ1-3, the full variable domain reads GAGVSQSPRYKVTKRGQDVALRCDPISGHVSLYWYRQALGQGPEFLTYFNYEAQQDKSGLPNDRFSAERPEGSISTLTIQRTEQRDSAMYRCASSLGGRSSGNTIYFGEGSWLTVV.

The chain combines TRBV18 with TRBJ2-4; D might be TRBD2 (6 bases). Germline V gene lookup returns CDR1 KGHSH and CDR2 LQKENI. With 3 bases removed from V and 0 bases from J, the gap between germline ends came to 12 bases. CDR3 length equals 16 residues. The CDR3 DNA reads TGTGCCAGCTCACCGGGGACTTTGGTAGCCAAAAACATTCAGTACTTC. Protein: CASSPGTLVAKNIQYF.

This CDR3 reads CASSQGQGGGGYTF. The CDR3 nucleotides are TGCGCCAGCAGCCAGGGACAGGGGGGAGGTGGCTACACCTTC. The V call is TRBV4-3, the J call TRBJ1-2; 11 nucleotides align to TRBD1. This CDR3 spans 14 amino acids. Germline-derived CDR1 and CDR2 are LGHNA and YSLEER. The J segment lost 7 bases and the V segment lost 3 bases, leaving 4 bases of the junction unmatched.

V and J are TRBV2 and TRBJ2-5; TRBD1 aligns across 9 bases. Per germline, CDR1 SNHLY and CDR2 FYNNEI. The CDR3 runs to 15 residues. Trimming removed 2 bases from V and 5 bases from J; junction bases left unmatched: 6. The CDR3 is CASSETGGNVETQYF. The DNA of the CDR3 is TGTGCCAGCAGTGAAACAGGGGGCAATGTGGAGACCCAGTACTTC. The full variable domain, completed using reference TRBV2 and TRBJ2-5, is EPEVTQTPSHQVTQMGQEVILRCVPISNHLYFYWYRQILGQKVEFLVSFYNNEISEKSEIFDDQFSVERPDGSNFTLKIRSTKLEDSAMYFCASSETGGNVETQYFGPGTRLLVL.

The sample holds one count of this clone. This chain joins TRBV20-1 and TRBJ2-2; possible D gene TRBD2, 6 bases. The germline gives CDR1 DFQATT, CDR2 SNEGSKA (reference sequence). There are 14 residues in the CDR3. The germline V and J ends were trimmed by 3 bases and 6 bases, with 14 bases remaining between them. Written as DNA, the CDR3 is TGCAGTGCTAGTGGGAGGAAGCTCGCCGGGGAGCTGTTTTTT. Translated, it gives CSASGRKLAGELFF.

The chain has TRBV29-1 and TRBJ2-5, with D perhaps matching TRBD2 (5 bases). Trimming removed 1 base from V and 5 bases from J, with 20 bases in between. This CDR3 contains 16 residues. Germline-derived CDR1 and CDR2 are SQVTM and ANQGSEA. The CDR3 region is CSVEAPGTPNLETQYF. The CDR3 DNA sequence: TGCAGCGTTGAAGCCCCGGGAACCCCGAATTTGGAGACCCAGTACTTC.

The chain links TRBV7-3 to TRBJ1-6; a possible D gene is TRBD1 (5 bases). V shed 11 bases and J shed 7 bases, with 15 bases lying between them. CDR1 and CDR2 from the germline V gene are SGHTA and FQGTGA. The CDR3 runs 13 residues. CDR3 nucleotide sequence: TGTGCCTGTCAAAGGGACTTCAATTCACCCCTCCACTTT. Its translation is CACQRDFNSPLHF.

This CDR3 reads CATSSRTGGNTEAFF. The CDR3 nucleotides read TGTGCCACCAGCTCCCGGACAGGGGGGAACACTGAAGCTTTCTTT. The chain carries TRBV15 and TRBJ1-1, with 10 bases matching TRBD1. From germline, CDR1 is LNHNV and CDR2 YYDKDF (reference sequence). J gave up 1 base and V 5 bases, and 4 bases lay outside the gene matches. The CDR3 extends over 15 amino acids. Full variable domain (remainder filled in from reference TRBV15 and TRBJ1-1): DAMVIQNPRYQVTQFGKPVTLSCSQTLNHNVMYWYQQKSSQAPKLLFHYYDKDFNNEADTPDNFQSRRPNTSFCFLDIRSPGLGDTAMYLCATSSRTGGNTEAFFGQGTRLTVV.

The rearrangement links TRBV6-5 to TRBJ1-6, with TRBD1 as a possible D gene (5 bases). V was cut by 1 base and J by 5 bases, with 9 bases left in between. Looked up from germline, CDR1 is MNHEY and CDR2 is SVGAGI. The CDR3 length is 15 residues. The CDR3: CASSYLGVNNSPLHF. CDR3 DNA sequence: TGTGCCAGCAGTTACTTGGGGGTAAATAATTCACCCCTCCACTTT.

This clone was seen only a few times. The chain uses TRBV5-4 and TRBJ2-1; 9 positions agree with TRBD1. Germline CDR1 SGHNT, CDR2 YYREEE (reference sequence). With V trimmed by 6 bases and J by 9 bases, 13 bases remained unmatched. The CDR3 runs 15 residues. The CDR3 spells CASKGTGTTSGEQFF. CDR3 DNA sequence: TGTGCCAGCAAGGGGACAGGGACGACATCGGGTGAGCAGTTCTTC. Using reference TRBV5-4 and TRBJ2-1 for the parts outside the CDR3, the full variable domain is ETGVTQSPTHLIKTRGQQVTLRCSSQSGHNTVSWYQQALGQGPQFIFQYYREEENGRGNFPPRFSGLQFPNYSSELNVNALELDDSALYLCASKGTGTTSGEQFFGPGTRLTVL.

The chain is built from TRBV30 and TRBJ1-2; D might be TRBD1 (5 bases). V dropped 0 bases and J dropped 6 bases, with 20 bases sitting between them. The CDR3 is made up of 16 amino acids. Germline CDR1 is GTSNPN and CDR2 is SVGIG (reference sequence). CDR3 residues: CAWSVTLGDLLNGYTF. CDR3 in DNA: TGTGCCTGGAGTGTAACCCTCGGGGACCTTTTAAATGGCTACACCTTC.

V usage is TRBV19 and J usage is TRBJ1-2; D gene ambiguous. The V end lost 4 bases, the J end lost 1 base, and 10 bases lay between the germline ends. CDR3 length: 14 residues. Germline V gene data show CDR1 as LNHDA and CDR2 as SQIVND (reference sequence). CDR3: CASSTGDFNYGYTF. Here the CDR3 DNA reads TGTGCCAGTAGTACAGGCGATTTTAACTATGGCTACACCTTC.

V usage is TRBV5-4 and J usage is TRBJ1-2; 10 nucleotides align to TRBD1. The ends lost 3 bases at V and 6 bases at J; junction bases unmatched: 11. This CDR3 has 16 residues. Per germline, CDR1 SGHNT and CDR2 YYREEE (reference sequence). The CDR3 loop is CASSSANPGTGDGYTF. CDR3 in DNA: TGTGCCAGCAGCTCGGCAAACCCCGGGACAGGGGATGGCTACACCTTC.

V gene TRBV28 combines with J gene TRBJ1-2; D might be TRBD1 (6 bases). The CDR3 has 12 amino acids. Germline V gene data show CDR1 as MDHEN and CDR2 as SYDVKM. Trimming took 6 bases from V and 7 from J, leaving 12 bases between them. CDR3 bases: TGTGCCAGCAGAAAAGGGGGAGGTGGCTACACCTTC. Its translation is CASRKGGGGYTF.

The chain carries TRBV4-1 and TRBJ2-5; 11 bases agree with TRBD2. CDR3 length: 15 residues. After removal of 6 bases from V and 1 base from J, the junction contained 4 bases not matched to a gene. Germline V gene lookup returns CDR1 MGHRA and CDR2 YSYEKL. Written as DNA, the CDR3 is TGCGCCAGCAGTCTAGCGGGGGGCATCCAAGAGACCCAGTACTTC. This codes for CASSLAGGIQETQYF.

The chain carries TRBV5-1 and TRBJ2-5; D is undetermined. This CDR3 is 14 amino acids long. Trimming took 1 base from V and 2 from J, leaving 9 bases between them. Germline loops: CDR1 SGHRS, CDR2 YFSETQ. CDR3 sequence (DNA): TGCGCCAGCAGCTTGCTCGGAGATCAAGAGACCCAGTACTTC. It yields the protein CASSLLGDQETQYF.

The chain carries TRBV28 and TRBJ2-2; tentatively, D is TRBD1 or TRBD2 (6 bases each). Germline V gives CDR1 MDHEN, CDR2 SYDVKM. CDR3 length equals 23 residues. Between the trimmed V and J ends, which lost 3 bases and 3 bases, there was a span of 35 bases. CDR3: CASSFIRPREGGKFRVDTGELFF. CDR3 nucleotides: TGTGCCAGCAGTTTTATCCGTCCCCGTGAAGGGGGGAAGTTCAGGGTTGACACCGGGGAGCTGTTTTTT.

This clone was seen once. The chain carries TRBV9 and TRBJ2-3, with 9 positions matching TRBD2. The CDR3 has 16 amino acids. The trim removed 0 bases at V and 2 bases at J, leaving 4 bases unmatched. Germline V gives CDR1 SGDLS, CDR2 YYNGEE. The CDR3 DNA follows: TGTGCCAGCAGCGTAGGGGCGGGGGGGCTCACAGATACGCAGTATTTT. The encoded protein is CASSVGAGGLTDTQYF. The full variable domain, its missing parts supplied by reference TRBV9 and TRBJ2-3, is DSGVTQTPKHLITATGQRVTLRCSPRSGDLSVYWYQQSLDQGLQFLIQYYNGEERAKGNILERFSAQQFPDLHSELNLSSLELGDSALYFCASSVGAGGLTDTQYFGPGTRLTVL.

The chain has TRBV3-1 (or the pseudogene TRBV3-2) and TRBJ1-6; D unclear. Trimming pared 5 bases from V and 1 base from J, leaving 6 bases between. The CDR3 totals 14 residues. Germline lookup yields CDR1 LGHDT and CDR2 YNNKEL (reference sequence). The CDR3 spells CASSEGSYNSPLHF. The CDR3 bases are TGTGCCAGCAGCGAGGGTTCCTATAATTCACCCCTCCACTTT.

The J gene is TRBJ1-1, the V gene TRBV30; TRBD1 matches 7 bases. This CDR3 is 13 amino acids long. V was clipped by 8 bases and J by 5 bases; unmatched bases: 11. Germline V lookup: CDR1 GTSNPN, CDR2 SVGIG (reference sequence). CDR3 amino acids: CAGKRQGYTEAFF. The CDR3, as DNA: TGTGCCGGGAAGCGACAGGGATATACTGAAGCTTTCTTT.

The genes are TRBV11-1 and TRBJ1-1; TRBD1 is a possible D gene (5 bases). Per germline, CDR1 SGHAT and CDR2 FQDESV (reference sequence). The CDR3 sequence is 16 residues long. The V end lost 1 base, the J end lost 3 bases, and 15 bases lay between the germline ends. CDR3 coding DNA: TGTGCCAGCAGCTTAGGATTGGGGGGAGAGGACACTGAAGCTTTCTTT. Translated, it gives CASSLGLGGEDTEAFF.